This T cell receptor (beta chain) was recovered during a study of control samples from healthy donors and cancer patients. The table came from immunoSEQ multiplex PCR; TCRdb's copy has only in-frame clones and leaves some out. The sample records about 160,000 clones, just under 95% being singletons. Unmatched junction bases numbered 2, after V lost 3 bases and J lost 5 bases. From germline, CDR1 is SGDLS and CDR2 YYNGEE. This CDR3 is 14 amino acids long. The sequence was collected from a woman aged 40 to 50 in good health. The material sequenced was blood. This chain links TRBV9 with TRBJ1-5; the match to TRBD1 covers 10 bases. For the CDR3, the DNA is TGTGCCAGCAGCGATGGGACAGGGGATCAGCCCCAGCATTTT. It encodes CASSDGTGDQPQHF.